This paragraph reports one T cell receptor (beta chain). Its antigen is unidentified. The data belong to a study of cytomegalovirus exposure and HLA in healthy donors. Study results and limitations: An observed cluster of highly shared sequence variants was recorded as a likely sequencing artifact.

V was shortened by 1 base and J by 6 bases, with 10 bases between the two germline ends. CDR1 is MNHNS, CDR2 SASEGT, per germline. This CDR3 is 13 amino acids long. The PCR had 60 Vbeta and 13 Jbeta primers. The data were produced by immunoSEQ multiplex PCR, yet TCRdb's version contains in-frame clones alone and is incomplete. The data show 130,000 or so clones, roughly 82% seen once. The receptor was isolated from a woman between 18 and 30 years old in good health and CMV-seropositive. Sequenced material: PBMCs. The chain is built from TRBV6-1 and TRBJ2-7; D perhaps matches TRBD1 (6 bases). CDR3 nucleotides: TGTGCCAGCAGTGAAGACAGGGTGGGCGAGCAGTACTTC. Its translation is CASSEDRVGEQYF.